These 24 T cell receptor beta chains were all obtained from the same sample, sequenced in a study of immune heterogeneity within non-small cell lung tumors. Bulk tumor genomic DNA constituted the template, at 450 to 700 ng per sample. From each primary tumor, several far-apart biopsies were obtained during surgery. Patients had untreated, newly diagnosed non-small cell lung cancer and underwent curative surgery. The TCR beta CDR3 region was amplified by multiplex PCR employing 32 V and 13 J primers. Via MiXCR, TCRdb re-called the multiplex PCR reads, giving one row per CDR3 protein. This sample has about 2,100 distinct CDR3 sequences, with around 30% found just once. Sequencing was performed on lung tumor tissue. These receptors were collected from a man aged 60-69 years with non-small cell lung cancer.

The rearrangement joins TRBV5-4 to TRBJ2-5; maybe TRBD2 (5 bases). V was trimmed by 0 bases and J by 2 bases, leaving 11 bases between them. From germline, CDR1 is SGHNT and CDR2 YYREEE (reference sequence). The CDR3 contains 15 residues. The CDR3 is CASSLGGRTQETQYF. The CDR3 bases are TGTGCCAGCAGCTTGGGCGGGCGGACGCAAGAGACCCAGTACTTC.

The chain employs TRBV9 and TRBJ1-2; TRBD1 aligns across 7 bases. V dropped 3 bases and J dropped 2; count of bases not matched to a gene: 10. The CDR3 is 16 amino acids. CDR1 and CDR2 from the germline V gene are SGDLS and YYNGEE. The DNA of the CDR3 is TGTGCCAGCAGCGCCGCTTTGACAGGGAAGAACTATGGCTACACCTTC. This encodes CASSAALTGKNYGYTF.

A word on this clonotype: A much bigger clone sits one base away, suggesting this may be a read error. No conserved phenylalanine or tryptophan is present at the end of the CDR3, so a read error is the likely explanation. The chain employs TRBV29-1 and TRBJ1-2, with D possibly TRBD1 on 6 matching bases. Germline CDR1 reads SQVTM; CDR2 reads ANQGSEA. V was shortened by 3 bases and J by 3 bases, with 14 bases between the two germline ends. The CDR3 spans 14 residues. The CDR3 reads CSVDAWGTHYGYTL. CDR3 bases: TGCAGCGTTGACGCCTGGGGGACACACTATGGCTACACCCTC.

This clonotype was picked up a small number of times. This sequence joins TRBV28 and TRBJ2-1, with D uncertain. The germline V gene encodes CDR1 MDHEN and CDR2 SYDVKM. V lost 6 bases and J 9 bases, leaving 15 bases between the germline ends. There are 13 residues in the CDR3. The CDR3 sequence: CASSTPGSGEQFF. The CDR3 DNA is TGTGCCAGCAGCACCCCTGGTTCAGGTGAGCAGTTCTTC. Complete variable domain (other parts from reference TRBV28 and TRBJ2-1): DVKVTQSSRYLVKRTGEKVFLECVQDMDHENMFWYRQDPGLGLRLIYFSYDVKMKEKGDIPEGYSVSREKKERFSLILESASTNQTSMYLCASSTPGSGEQFFGPGTRLTVL.

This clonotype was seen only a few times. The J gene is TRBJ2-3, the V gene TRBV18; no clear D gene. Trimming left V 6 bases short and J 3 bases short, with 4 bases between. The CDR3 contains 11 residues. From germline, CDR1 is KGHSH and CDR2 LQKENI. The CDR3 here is CASSTTDTQYF. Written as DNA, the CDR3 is TGTGCCAGCTCCACAACAGATACGCAGTATTTT.

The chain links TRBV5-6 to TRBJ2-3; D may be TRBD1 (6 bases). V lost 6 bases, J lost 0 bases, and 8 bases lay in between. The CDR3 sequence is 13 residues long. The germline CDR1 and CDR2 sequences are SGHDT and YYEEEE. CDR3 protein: CASNTGSTDTQYF. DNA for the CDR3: TGTGCCAGCAACACAGGGAGCACAGATACGCAGTATTTT.

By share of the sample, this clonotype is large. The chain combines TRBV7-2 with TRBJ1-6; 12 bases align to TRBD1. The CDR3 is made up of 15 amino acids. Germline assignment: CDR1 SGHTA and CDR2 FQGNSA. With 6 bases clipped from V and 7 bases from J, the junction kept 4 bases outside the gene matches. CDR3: CASRQGQGANSPLHF. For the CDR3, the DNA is TGTGCCAGCAGACAGGGACAGGGGGCGAATTCACCCCTCCACTTT.

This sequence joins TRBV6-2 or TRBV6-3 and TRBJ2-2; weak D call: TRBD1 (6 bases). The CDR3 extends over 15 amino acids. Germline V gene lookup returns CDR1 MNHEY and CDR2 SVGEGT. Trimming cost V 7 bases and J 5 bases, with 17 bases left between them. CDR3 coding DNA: TGTGCCAGCATCATACCGGGACAAATTACCGGGGAGCTGTTTTTT. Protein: CASIIPGQITGELFF.

The CDR3 DNA is TGTGCCAGCATCGTCACCGGGACAGCCTACGAGCAGTACTTC. It specifies CASIVTGTAYEQYF. The rearrangement uses TRBV9 and TRBJ2-7; 7 nucleotides align to TRBD1. The CDR3 contains 14 residues. The trim removed 6 bases at V and 2 bases at J, leaving 8 bases unmatched. The germline gives CDR1 SGDLS, CDR2 YYNGEE. Variable domain in full (rest from reference TRBV9 and TRBJ2-7): DSGVTQTPKHLITATGQRVTLRCSPRSGDLSVYWYQQSLDQGLQFLIQYYNGEERAKGNILERFSAQQFPDLHSELNLSSLELGDSALYFCASIVTGTAYEQYFGPGTRLTVT.

The CDR3 reads CASSLDQGAYEQYF. CDR3 sequence (DNA): TGTGCCAGCAGCTTAGACCAGGGGGCGTACGAGCAGTACTTC. The chain combines TRBV7-3 with TRBJ2-7; 8 nucleotides align to TRBD1. V lost 2 bases, J lost 4 bases, and 4 bases stayed unmatched. CDR1 is SGHTA and CDR2 is FQGTGA in the germline V gene. CDR3 length equals 14 residues.

CDR3: CSARDGKTSTDTQYF. The CDR3 DNA follows: TGCAGTGCTAGAGATGGAAAAACTAGCACAGATACGCAGTATTTT. The V and J genes are TRBV20-1 and TRBJ2-3, with D hard to call. The CDR3 consists of 15 residues. Germline V gives CDR1 DFQATT, CDR2 SNEGSKA (reference sequence). Trimming removed 0 bases from V and 0 bases from J, with 10 bases in between.

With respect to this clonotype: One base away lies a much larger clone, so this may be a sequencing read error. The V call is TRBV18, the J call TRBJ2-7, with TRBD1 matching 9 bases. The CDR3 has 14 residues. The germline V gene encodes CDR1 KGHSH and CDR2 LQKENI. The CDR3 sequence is CASSTSGQGHEQHF. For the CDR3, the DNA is TGTGCCAGCTCAACCTCGGGACAGGGCCACGAGCAGCACTTC. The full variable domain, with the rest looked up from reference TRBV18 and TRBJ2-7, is NAGVMQNPRHLVRRRGQEARLRCSPMKGHSHVYWYRQLPEEGLKFMVYLQKENIIDESGMPKERFSAEFPKEGPSILRIQQVVRGDSAAYFCASSTSGQGHEQHFGPGTRLTVT.

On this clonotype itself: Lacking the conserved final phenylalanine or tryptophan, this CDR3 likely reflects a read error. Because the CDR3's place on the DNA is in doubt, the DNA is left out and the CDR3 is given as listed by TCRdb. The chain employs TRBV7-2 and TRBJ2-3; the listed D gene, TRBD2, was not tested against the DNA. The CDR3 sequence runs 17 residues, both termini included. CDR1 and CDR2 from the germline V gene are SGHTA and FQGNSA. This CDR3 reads CASSAGEGLGFVQYFGP.

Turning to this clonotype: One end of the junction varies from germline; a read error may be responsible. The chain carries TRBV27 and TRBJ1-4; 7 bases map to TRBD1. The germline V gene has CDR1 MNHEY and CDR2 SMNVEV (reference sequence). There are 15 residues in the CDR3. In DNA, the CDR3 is TGTGCCAGCAGGCGGGGGACAGTTGAGGGTGAAAAGCTGTCTTTT. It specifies CASRRGTVEGEKLSF.

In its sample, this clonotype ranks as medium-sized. This chain's CDR3 is CASSQDLVAGSYEQYF. The CDR3 DNA reads TGCGCCAGCAGCCAAGATCTGGTAGCGGGGTCATACGAGCAGTACTTC. The rearrangement uses TRBV4-1 and TRBJ2-7, with 8 positions matching TRBD2. CDR3 length equals 16 residues. After removal of 0 bases from V and 4 bases from J, the junction contained 8 bases not matched to a gene. The germline CDR1 and CDR2 sequences are MGHRA and YSYEKL.

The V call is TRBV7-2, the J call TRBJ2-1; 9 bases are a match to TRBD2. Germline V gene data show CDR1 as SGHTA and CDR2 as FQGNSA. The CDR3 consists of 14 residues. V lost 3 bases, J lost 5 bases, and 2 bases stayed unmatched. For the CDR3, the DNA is TGTGCCAGCAGCTTCGGACTAGCGAACAATGAGCAGTTCTTC. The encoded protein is CASSFGLANNEQFF. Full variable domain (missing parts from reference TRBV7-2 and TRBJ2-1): GAGVSQSPSNKVTEKGKDVELRCDPISGHTALYWYRQSLGQGLEFLIYFQGNSAPDKSGLPSDRFSAERTGGSVSTLTIQRTQQEDSAVYLCASSFGLANNEQFFGPGTRLTVL.

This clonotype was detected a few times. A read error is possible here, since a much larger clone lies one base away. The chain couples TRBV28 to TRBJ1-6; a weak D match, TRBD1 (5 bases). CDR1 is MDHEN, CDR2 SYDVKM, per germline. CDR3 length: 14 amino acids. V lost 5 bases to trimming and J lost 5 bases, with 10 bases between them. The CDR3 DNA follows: TGTGCCAGCAGTCGGACATGCGATAATTCACCCCTCCACTTT. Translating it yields CASSRTCDNSPLHF.

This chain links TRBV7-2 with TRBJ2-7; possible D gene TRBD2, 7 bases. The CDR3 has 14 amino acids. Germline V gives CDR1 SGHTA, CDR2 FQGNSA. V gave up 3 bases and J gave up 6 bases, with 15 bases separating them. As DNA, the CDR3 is TGTGCCAGCAGCTTGGGGGGGGGCCTCTTCGAGCAGTACTTC. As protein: CASSLGGGLFEQYF.

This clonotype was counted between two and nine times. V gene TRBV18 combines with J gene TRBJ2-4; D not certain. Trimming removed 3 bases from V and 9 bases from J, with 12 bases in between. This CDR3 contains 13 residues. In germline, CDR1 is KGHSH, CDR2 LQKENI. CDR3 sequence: CASSPGRDSIQYF. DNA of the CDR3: TGTGCCAGCTCACCGGGCCGCGATAGCATTCAGTACTTC.

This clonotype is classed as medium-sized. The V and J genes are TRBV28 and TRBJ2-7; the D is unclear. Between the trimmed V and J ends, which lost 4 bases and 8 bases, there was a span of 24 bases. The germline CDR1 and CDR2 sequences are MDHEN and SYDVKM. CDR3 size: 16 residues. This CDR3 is CASSSSHNAIHVKQYF. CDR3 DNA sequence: TGTGCCAGCAGTTCAAGTCACAACGCAATACATGTTAAGCAGTACTTC.

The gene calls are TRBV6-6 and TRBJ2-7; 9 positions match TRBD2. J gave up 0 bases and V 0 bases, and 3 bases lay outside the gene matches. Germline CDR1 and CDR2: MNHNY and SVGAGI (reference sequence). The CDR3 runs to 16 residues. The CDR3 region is CASSYSTSGSSYEQYF. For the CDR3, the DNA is TGTGCCAGCAGTTACTCGACTAGCGGTAGCTCCTACGAGCAGTACTTC.

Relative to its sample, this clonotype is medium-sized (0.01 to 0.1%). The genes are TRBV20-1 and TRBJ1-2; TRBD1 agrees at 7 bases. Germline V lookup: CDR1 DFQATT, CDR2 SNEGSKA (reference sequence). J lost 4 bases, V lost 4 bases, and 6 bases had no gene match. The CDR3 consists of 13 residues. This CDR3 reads CSATGQESYGYTF. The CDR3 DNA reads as TGCAGTGCTACCGGACAGGAGAGCTATGGCTACACCTTC.

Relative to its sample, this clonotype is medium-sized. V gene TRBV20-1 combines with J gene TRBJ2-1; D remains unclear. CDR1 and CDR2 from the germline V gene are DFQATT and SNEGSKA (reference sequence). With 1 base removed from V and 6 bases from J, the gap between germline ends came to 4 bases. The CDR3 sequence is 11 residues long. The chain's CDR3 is CSARGANEQFF. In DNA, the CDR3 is TGCAGTGCTAGAGGGGCCAATGAGCAGTTCTTC.

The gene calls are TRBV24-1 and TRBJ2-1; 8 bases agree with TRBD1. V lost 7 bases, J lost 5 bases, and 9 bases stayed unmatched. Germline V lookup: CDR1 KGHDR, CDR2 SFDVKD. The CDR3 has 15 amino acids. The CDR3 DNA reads TGTGCCACCAGGGGCGGAGACAGGGGCAACAATGAGCAGTTCTTC. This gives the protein CATRGGDRGNNEQFF.